This is a list of T cell receptor beta chains from one sample in a study of graft-versus-host responses after intestinal transplantation. Method: immunoSEQ multiplex PCR; TCRdb's copy keeps in-frame clones and lacks some. This sample has approximately 130,000 clones, with more than 90% found just once. These receptors are not linked to any known antigen. Here the sequenced sample was unstimulated CD4+ T cells sorted from spleen or lymph node cells, taken before intestinal transplant. These receptor sequences come from a human donor who received an intestinal transplant. CDR3s include the opening cysteine and the closing phenylalanine or tryptophan. D genes are given only for firm matches. The size field is filled for only some rows; it gives once, few, many or a size class.

clone_size: once
j_call: TRBJ1-4
v_call: TRBV29-1
d_call: -
cdr3_nt: TGCAGCGTTGTAGTTCGCGAACAGAGTGTTAAGGAAAAACTGTTTTTT
cdr3_aa: CSVVVREQSVKEKLFF

clone_size: -
j_call: TRBJ1-2
v_call: TRBV2
d_call: -
cdr3_nt: TGTGCCAGCAGGATCAGCGACTCCTATGGCTACACCTTC
cdr3_aa: CASRISDSYGYTF

clone_size: -
j_call: TRBJ2-1
v_call: TRBV2
d_call: TRBD2
cdr3_nt: TGTGCCAGCAGCGTGGGACTAGCGTCCTACAATGAGCAGTTCTTC
cdr3_aa: CASSVGLASYNEQFF

clone_size: -
j_call: TRBJ1-4
v_call: TRBV7-8
d_call: -
cdr3_nt: TGTGCCAGCAGCTTAGCGGTGGGGGGTAATGAAAAACTGTTTTTT
cdr3_aa: CASSLAVGGNEKLFF

clone_size: -
j_call: TRBJ1-6
v_call: TRBV10-3
d_call: TRBD1
cdr3_nt: TGTGCCATCAGTGGGACAGGGGAGGGTTCACCCCTCCACTTT
cdr3_aa: CAISGTGEGSPLHF

clone_size: -
j_call: TRBJ1-4
v_call: TRBV5-1
d_call: TRBD1
cdr3_nt: TGCGCCAGCAGCAGCACCGGGACAGGGAATGAAAAACTGTTTTTT
cdr3_aa: CASSSTGTGNEKLFF

clone_size: once
j_call: TRBJ1-5
v_call: TRBV6-6
d_call: -
cdr3_nt: TGTGCCAGCAGGCGGGGGACCGCGCTAGGGCAGCCCCAGCATTTT
cdr3_aa: CASRRGTALGQPQHF

clone_size: -
j_call: TRBJ2-3
v_call: TRBV18
d_call: -
cdr3_nt: TGTGCCAGCTCACCAGGGGTTCAGGCGTACACAGATACGCAGTATTTT
cdr3_aa: CASSPGVQAYTDTQYF

clone_size: -
j_call: TRBJ2-7
v_call: TRBV6-1
d_call: TRBD1
cdr3_nt: TGTGCCAGCAGTGAAACCACAGGGGGTTACGAGCAGTACTTC
cdr3_aa: CASSETTGGYEQYF

clone_size: -
j_call: TRBJ2-7
v_call: TRBV28
d_call: -
cdr3_nt: TGTGCCAGCAGTTTCGGCCGCTACGAGCAGTACTTC
cdr3_aa: CASSFGRYEQYF

clone_size: -
j_call: TRBJ2-3
v_call: TRBV5-4
d_call: -
cdr3_nt: TGTGCCACTCTATCCGGGGCCGGGGATACGCAGTATTTT
cdr3_aa: CATLSGAGDTQYF

clone_size: few
j_call: TRBJ1-3
v_call: TRBV7-9
d_call: -
cdr3_nt: TGTGCCACCGCCAGGACAGTCTCTGGAAACACCATATATTTT
cdr3_aa: CATARTVSGNTIYF

clone_size: -
j_call: TRBJ1-3
v_call: TRBV6-5
d_call: -
cdr3_nt: TGTGCCAGCAGTTACTCGCCCCACGGAAACACCATATATTTT
cdr3_aa: CASSYSPHGNTIYF

clone_size: -
j_call: TRBJ1-6
v_call: TRBV5-6
d_call: -
cdr3_nt: TGTGCCAGCAGCTTGGGGGGGAGCTCCTATAATTCACCCCTCCACTTT
cdr3_aa: CASSLGGSSYNSPLHF

clone_size: -
j_call: TRBJ2-3
v_call: TRBV27
d_call: -
cdr3_nt: TGTGCCAGCAGTCCGGGTTCTGTAAGAACAGATACGCAGTATTTT
cdr3_aa: CASSPGSVRTDTQYF

clone_size: -
j_call: TRBJ2-5
v_call: TRBV5-1
d_call: TRBD2
cdr3_nt: TGCGCCAGCAGCTTGGTGCGGGGGGGCGAGACCCAGTACTTC
cdr3_aa: CASSLVRGGETQYF

clone_size: -
j_call: TRBJ1-1
v_call: TRBV6-5
d_call: -
cdr3_nt: TGTGCCAGCATGAAGGAGATAAACACTGAAGCTTTCTTT
cdr3_aa: CASMKEINTEAFF

clone_size: -
j_call: TRBJ2-2
v_call: TRBV7-9
d_call: -
cdr3_nt: TGTGCCAGCAGCATTCAGAACACCGGGGAGCTGTTTTTT
cdr3_aa: CASSIQNTGELFF

clone_size: -
j_call: TRBJ1-1
v_call: TRBV19
d_call: -
cdr3_nt: TGTGCCAGTAGTATCCTCGGAGGGGACACTGAAGCTTTCTTT
cdr3_aa: CASSILGGDTEAFF

clone_size: -
j_call: TRBJ2-1
v_call: TRBV18
d_call: -
cdr3_nt: TGTGCCAGCTCACCACCGGGTAGGGTCAATGAGCAGTTCTTC
cdr3_aa: CASSPPGRVNEQFF

clone_size: -
j_call: TRBJ1-6
v_call: TRBV5-4
d_call: -
cdr3_nt: TGTGCCAGCAGCCCCGCACGGGGGGAGGGTTCACCCCTCCACTTT
cdr3_aa: CASSPARGEGSPLHF

clone_size: few
j_call: TRBJ1-6
v_call: TRBV6-1
d_call: -
cdr3_nt: TGTGCCAGCCCCGCTCCCGGCGGATCACCCCTCCACTTT
cdr3_aa: CASPAPGGSPLHF

clone_size: -
j_call: TRBJ2-1
v_call: TRBV7-7
d_call: TRBD2
cdr3_nt: TGTGCCAGCAGCTTAGGCGGGGGTACTAATGAGCAGTTCTTC
cdr3_aa: CASSLGGGTNEQFF

clone_size: -
j_call: TRBJ2-1
v_call: TRBV18
d_call: TRBD2
cdr3_nt: TGTGCCAGCTCACCGGCGGGGGGCCGATCTGCTAATGAGCAGTTCTTC
cdr3_aa: CASSPAGGRSANEQFF

clone_size: -
j_call: TRBJ2-7
v_call: TRBV30
d_call: TRBD2
cdr3_nt: TGTGCCTGGAATCCGCGGCGGACTAGCGGGGTGTTCGGGGAGCAGTACTTC
cdr3_aa: CAWNPRRTSGVFGEQYF

clone_size: -
j_call: TRBJ2-7
v_call: TRBV6-1
d_call: -
cdr3_nt: TGTGCCAGCACAACCCAGTTACGTGAGCAGTACTTC
cdr3_aa: CASTTQLREQYF

clone_size: -
j_call: TRBJ1-1
v_call: TRBV7-8
d_call: -
cdr3_nt: TGTGCCAGCAGCTTAGAAAGGGCGACTGAAGCTTTCTTT
cdr3_aa: CASSLERATEAFF

clone_size: once
j_call: TRBJ2-7
v_call: TRBV5-4
d_call: TRBD1
cdr3_nt: TGTGCCAGCACGAGGTCCATCGGACAGGGTTACGAGCAGTACTTC
cdr3_aa: CASTRSIGQGYEQYF

clone_size: -
j_call: TRBJ2-1
v_call: TRBV11-2
d_call: TRBD1
cdr3_nt: TGTGCCAGCAGCTGGGACAGGGGGTCCTACAATGAGCAGTTCTTC
cdr3_aa: CASSWDRGSYNEQFF

clone_size: -
j_call: TRBJ1-3
v_call: TRBV9
d_call: -
cdr3_nt: TGTGCCAGCAGCGCCGATGGAAACACCATATATTTT
cdr3_aa: CASSADGNTIYF

clone_size: -
j_call: TRBJ1-2
v_call: TRBV4-2
d_call: -
cdr3_nt: TGTGCCAGCAGCCAAGATGCGGGTAACTATGGCTACACCTTC
cdr3_aa: CASSQDAGNYGYTF

clone_size: few
j_call: TRBJ1-1
v_call: TRBV7-8
d_call: -
cdr3_nt: TGTGCCAGCAGCCGAGGGAGTGAAGCTTTCTTT
cdr3_aa: CASSRGSEAFF

clone_size: -
j_call: TRBJ2-3
v_call: TRBV5-1
d_call: TRBD2
cdr3_nt: TGCGCCAGCAGCCTACTAGCGGGGCGCACAGATACGCAGTATTTT
cdr3_aa: CASSLLAGRTDTQYF

clone_size: -
j_call: TRBJ2-3
v_call: TRBV6-6
d_call: TRBD2
cdr3_nt: TGTGCCAGCAGTTACTCTAGCGGGGGGGGGACAGATACGCAGTATTTT
cdr3_aa: CASSYSSGGGTDTQYF

clone_size: -
j_call: TRBJ1-4
v_call: TRBV5-6
d_call: -
cdr3_nt: TGTGCCAGCAGCTTGCAGGGTCGGAATGAAAAACTGTTTTTT
cdr3_aa: CASSLQGRNEKLFF

clone_size: -
j_call: TRBJ1-2
v_call: TRBV5-8
d_call: -
cdr3_nt: TGTGCCAGCAGCTTGGGGGGATATGGCTACACCTTC
cdr3_aa: CASSLGGYGYTF

clone_size: once
j_call: TRBJ1-5
v_call: TRBV19
d_call: -
cdr3_nt: TGTGCCAGTAGTATTCGGGACGTCTTTTATCAGCCCCAGCATTTT
cdr3_aa: CASSIRDVFYQPQHF

clone_size: -
j_call: TRBJ1-2
v_call: TRBV6-1
d_call: -
cdr3_nt: TGTGCCAGCCATTTTTACAGGGCTGAGGCCTATGGCTACACCTTC
cdr3_aa: CASHFYRAEAYGYTF

clone_size: -
j_call: TRBJ2-6
v_call: TRBV30
d_call: TRBD1
cdr3_nt: TGTGCCTGGAGTGTATCCAGGACAGGTGGCTGGGCCAACGTCCTGACTTTC
cdr3_aa: CAWSVSRTGGWANVLTF